This TCR beta chain originates from a study of shared clonotypes between healthy human individuals. The CDR3 runs 15 residues. V was trimmed by 11 bases and J by 0 bases, leaving 14 bases between them. Germline-derived CDR1 and CDR2 are SNHLY and FYNNEI. A CD45RA+ naive subset and a CD45RA-negative memory subset were split from CD4+ cells. Method: immunoSEQ multiplex PCR; TCRdb's copy keeps in-frame clones and lacks some. The table lists around 940,000 clones, over 75% of them singletons. The sequenced material came from memory CD4+ T cells sorted from blood. The subset is: CD45RA-negative fraction. The genes are TRBV2 and TRBJ1-6, with D perhaps matching TRBD1 (6 bases). This TCR came from a man between 18 and 35 years old in good health. The CDR3 region is CAGRTESSYNSPLHF. The CDR3 nucleotides are TGTGCCGGGAGGACAGAAAGCTCCTATAATTCACCCCTCCACTTT.